This is a list of T cell receptor beta chains from one sample in a study of shared clonotypes between healthy human individuals. TCRdb's table, derived via immunoSEQ multiplex PCR, lists solely in-frame clones and lacks some. The sample includes fewer than 400,000 clones, about 74% of them seen just once. The material sequenced was memory CD4+ T cells sorted from blood. The receptors shown here come from a man younger than 40 in good health. Each CDR3 is given with its conserved first and last residue. The order of the fields is J gene, clone size, V gene, CDR3 protein. Clone size is given for some rows only: seen once, a few or many times, or a class if the clone is expanded.

J: TRBJ2-1; size: .; V: TRBV5-6; CDR3: CASSGYLAGRYNEQFF
J: TRBJ1-5; size: .; V: TRBV25-1; CDR3: CASSESASGNQPQHF
J: TRBJ1-4; size: .; V: TRBV7-8; CDR3: CASSPAGGVPEKLFF
J: TRBJ2-2; size: few; V: TRBV7-2; CDR3: CASSLRRTGELFF
J: TRBJ2-1; size: .; V: TRBV7-9; CDR3: CASSLVINEQFF
J: TRBJ1-1; size: once; V: TRBV4-3; CDR3: CASSQEVGGRGETGRTEAFF
J: TRBJ1-5; size: once; V: TRBV18; CDR3: CASSPHSDQPQHF
J: TRBJ2-2; size: .; V: TRBV10-2; CDR3: CASKFSTGRPTGELFF
J: TRBJ1-1; size: .; V: TRBV7-6; CDR3: CASSLYRGGTEAFF
J: TRBJ2-7; size: .; V: TRBV11-2; CDR3: CASSLSTSGSQSYEQYF
J: TRBJ2-1; size: .; V: TRBV4-1; CDR3: CASSQGQGASDEQFF
J: TRBJ1-6; size: .; V: TRBV5-1; CDR3: CASSVQGSSYNSPLHF
J: TRBJ2-4; size: .; V: TRBV7-9; CDR3: CASSRTSGRGNIQYF
J: TRBJ2-2; size: .; V: TRBV5-1; CDR3: CASSLERIPGELFF
J: TRBJ2-2; size: once; V: TRBV11-2; CDR3: CASSPAGRELFF
J: TRBJ2-1; size: .; V: TRBV7-9; CDR3: CASSLGAYNEQFF
J: TRBJ2-3; size: .; V: TRBV29-1; CDR3: CSVFSGRGGPTDTQYF
J: TRBJ1-4; size: .; V: TRBV5-6; CDR3: CASSFYSWLHSTNEKLFF
J: TRBJ2-5; size: .; V: TRBV14; CDR3: CASSARTSQYQETQYF
J: TRBJ2-3; size: .; V: TRBV9; CDR3: CASSVGFRDTQYF
J: TRBJ1-1; size: .; V: TRBV29-1; CDR3: CSVEESPTGSNTEAFF
J: TRBJ2-5; size: .; V: TRBV25-1; CDR3: CASNPVGQGKETQYF
J: TRBJ1-1; size: .; V: TRBV2; CDR3: CASSRQGMNTEAFF
J: TRBJ1-1; size: few; V: TRBV7-8; CDR3: CASSHQGYTEAFF
J: TRBJ2-5; size: few; V: TRBV7-2; CDR3: CASSLGTFQETQYF
J: TRBJ2-7; size: .; V: TRBV2; CDR3: CASRHGGTRAYEQYF
J: TRBJ2-2; size: .; V: TRBV19; CDR3: CASSIRQGETGELFF
J: TRBJ2-7; size: many; V: TRBV27; CDR3: CASRSGLAYEQYF
J: TRBJ1-5; size: .; V: TRBV11-2; CDR3: CASSLGTGPWGNQPQHF
J: TRBJ2-2; size: .; V: TRBV27; CDR3: CASIADSRFCIVYTGELFF
J: TRBJ2-7; size: .; V: TRBV11-2; CDR3: CASRGVYEQYF
J: TRBJ2-7; size: .; V: TRBV7-2; CDR3: CASSSASGRYYEQYF
J: TRBJ1-1; size: few; V: TRBV2; CDR3: CASSEWGTKAFF
J: TRBJ1-3; size: few; V: TRBV7-8; CDR3: CASSFGASTGLGNTIYF
J: TRBJ2-7; size: .; V: TRBV18; CDR3: CASRRLAGDYEQYF
J: TRBJ2-5; size: .; V: TRBV7-6; CDR3: CASSTLSHRQETQYF
J: TRBJ2-7; size: .; V: TRBV28; CDR3: CASEKRQQFSYEQYF
J: TRBJ2-3; size: .; V: TRBV6-1; CDR3: CASRLTDTQYF
J: TRBJ1-1; size: .; V: TRBV6-6; CDR3: CASRGQGGTEAFF
J: TRBJ2-7; size: .; V: TRBV27; CDR3: CASSPPFLQQGRTYEQYF
J: TRBJ2-1; size: .; V: TRBV15; CDR3: CATSRETSGYNEQFF
J: TRBJ1-5; size: many; V: TRBV2; CDR3: CASQTGGQPQHF
J: TRBJ2-7; size: few; V: TRBV19; CDR3: CASRATSGTYEQYF
J: TRBJ2-5; size: few; V: TRBV10-2; CDR3: CASSTGTGGYQETQYF
J: TRBJ2-1; size: few; V: TRBV28; CDR3: CASSAGTLTGNEQFF
J: TRBJ1-4; size: .; V: TRBV18; CDR3: CASSTTTNEKLFF
J: TRBJ2-2; size: many; V: TRBV19; CDR3: CASSGTDGELFF
J: TRBJ2-1; size: .; V: TRBV7-2; CDR3: CASSFRREGEQFF
J: TRBJ1-4; size: many; V: TRBV28; CDR3: CASSSPLDTIPLQGEKLFF
J: TRBJ1-4; size: .; V: TRBV28; CDR3: CASSPPGQLFF
J: TRBJ2-7; size: .; V: TRBV6-1; CDR3: CASSEAGGFDDEQYF
J: TRBJ2-2; size: few; V: TRBV5-5; CDR3: CASSPGGGKTGELFF
J: TRBJ1-2; size: .; V: TRBV19; CDR3: CASSMTGTPRHGYTF
J: TRBJ2-1; size: .; V: TRBV5-1; CDR3: CASSYRGASGAYNEQFF
J: TRBJ2-5; size: few; V: TRBV6-5; CDR3: CASSYKGFEETQYF
J: TRBJ1-1; size: .; V: TRBV6-1; CDR3: CASRTWTEAFF
J: TRBJ2-1; size: few; V: TRBV11-2; CDR3: CASSYTKPGLAGVNEQFF
J: TRBJ2-5; size: .; V: TRBV13; CDR3: CASSRGYSGRETQYF